This T cell receptor beta chain was obtained from a study of blood T cell repertoires in COVID-19. Looking at the study overall: Sites in the United States, Italy and Spain provided acute and convalescent COVID-19 samples. From T cells, B-cell-depleted T cells, or PBMCs came the material, which was cDNA or gDNA.

This clone occurred a few times. Sequenced by immunoSEQ multiplex PCR; TCRdb stores in-frame clones only, minus some. This sample yields over 110,000 clones, of which about 87% are seen a single time; about 11% belongs to the top ten. The germline CDR1 and CDR2 sequences are LNHNV and YYDKDF (reference sequence). The CDR3 contains 15 residues. V lost 5 bases and J lost 5, with 15 bases in between. This sequence was found in a man in his 60s who had recovered from COVID-19. The V and J genes are TRBV15 and TRBJ1-4; D perhaps matches TRBD1 (5 bases). Input material: PBMCs or T cells enriched from blood (not recorded which). This chain's CDR3 is CATSEGLLGNEKLFF. DNA of the CDR3: TGTGCCACCAGCGAGGGACTACTAGGGAATGAAAAACTGTTTTTT.